Listed below are T cell receptor beta chains from one sample, sequenced in a study of T cells in Graves' hyperthyroidism and ophthalmopathy. TCRdb re-derived calls from the multiplex PCR reads in MiXCR, one entry per CDR3 protein. The profile shows roughly 500,000 distinct CDR3 sequences, approximately 48% of them singletons. Material for sequencing was peripheral blood or thyroid tissue (not recorded which). These receptors were obtained from an adult woman with Graves' disease, either hyperthyroidism or ophthalmopathy (not recorded which). Each CDR3 is given without its conserved first and last residue.

v_gene: TRBV24-1; j_gene: TRBJ2-2; len: 13; CDR3aa: ATSGLGQNTGELF
v_gene: TRBV5-1; j_gene: TRBJ2-2; len: 16; CDR3aa: ASSSLLAGALNTGELF
v_gene: TRBV2; j_gene: TRBJ1-4; len: 12; CDR3aa: ASSDLADYEKLF
v_gene: TRBV10-3; j_gene: TRBJ2-7; len: 13; CDR3aa: AISPGTSGDYEQY
v_gene: TRBV7-3; j_gene: TRBJ1-4; len: 13; CDR3aa: ASSLTSGYNEKLF
v_gene: TRBV10-3; j_gene: TRBJ1-5; len: 12; CDR3aa: AISITGTRGNEH
v_gene: TRBV20-1; j_gene: TRBJ1-1; len: 11; CDR3aa: SARGVGQHQAF
v_gene: TRBV7-8; j_gene: TRBJ2-7; len: 13; CDR3aa: ASSSRTGTSYEQY
v_gene: TRBV25-1; j_gene: TRBJ2-7; len: 12; CDR3aa: ASSLNVGSHEQY
v_gene: TRBV29-1; j_gene: TRBJ2-7; len: 13; CDR3aa: SSFSGGKSAYEQY
v_gene: TRBV6-1; j_gene: TRBJ1-5; len: 14; CDR3aa: AISVGRNLSNQPQH
v_gene: TRBV29-1; j_gene: TRBJ1-2; len: 13; CDR3aa: SVLRQGRGLYGYT
v_gene: TRBV5-1; j_gene: TRBJ1-1; len: 15; CDR3aa: ASSLAPTGTANTEAF
v_gene: TRBV4-2; j_gene: TRBJ1-4; len: 13; CDR3aa: ASSRSGQGMKKLF
v_gene: TRBV14; j_gene: TRBJ1-2; len: 14; CDR3aa: ASSRARDGFNYGYT
v_gene: TRBV7-9; j_gene: TRBJ2-5; len: 12; CDR3aa: ASSTRTVQETQY
v_gene: TRBV7-9; j_gene: TRBJ1-5; len: 14; CDR3aa: ASSRGGWGGNQPQH
v_gene: TRBV19; j_gene: TRBJ2-2; len: 10; CDR3aa: ASSGRAGELF
v_gene: TRBV5-1; j_gene: TRBJ2-7; len: 14; CDR3aa: ASSLDAGQGAYEQY
v_gene: TRBV7-2; j_gene: TRBJ2-7; len: 14; CDR3aa: ASSLEGRVSSYEQY
v_gene: TRBV19; j_gene: TRBJ1-3; len: 15; CDR3aa: ASRNPGTYASGNTIY
v_gene: TRBV9; j_gene: TRBJ2-7; len: 13; CDR3aa: ASSPRIYPDHEQY
v_gene: TRBV24-1; j_gene: TRBJ1-5; len: 11; CDR3aa: ATSTLSNQPQH
v_gene: TRBV29-1; j_gene: TRBJ2-3; len: 14; CDR3aa: SVERGQGARTDTQY
v_gene: TRBV25-1; j_gene: TRBJ2-2; len: 13; CDR3aa: ASSGWTGNTGELF
v_gene: TRBV7-6; j_gene: TRBJ2-7; len: 13; CDR3aa: ASSPPGVDTYEQY
v_gene: TRBV25-1; j_gene: TRBJ1-4; len: 13; CDR3aa: ASRAPGLLGEKLF
v_gene: TRBV7-6; j_gene: TRBJ1-2; len: 12; CDR3aa: ASSPGSEKDGYT
v_gene: TRBV18; j_gene: TRBJ1-6; len: 13; CDR3aa: ASSPPSSVGSPLH
v_gene: TRBV20-1; j_gene: TRBJ1-2; len: 14; CDR3aa: SATPWDRGLGYGYT